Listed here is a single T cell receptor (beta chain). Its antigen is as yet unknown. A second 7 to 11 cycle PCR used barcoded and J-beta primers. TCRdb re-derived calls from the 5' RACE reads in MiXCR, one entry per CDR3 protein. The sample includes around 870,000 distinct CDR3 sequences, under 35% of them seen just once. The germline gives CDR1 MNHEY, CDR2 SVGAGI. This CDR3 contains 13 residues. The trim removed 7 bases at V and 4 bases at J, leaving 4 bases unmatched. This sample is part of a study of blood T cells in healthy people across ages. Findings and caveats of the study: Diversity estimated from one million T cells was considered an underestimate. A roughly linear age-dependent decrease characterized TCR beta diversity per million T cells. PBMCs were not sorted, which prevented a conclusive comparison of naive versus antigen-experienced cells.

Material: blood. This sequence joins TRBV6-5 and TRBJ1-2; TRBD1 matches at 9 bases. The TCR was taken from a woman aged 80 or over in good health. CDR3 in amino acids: CASTTGQGYGYTF. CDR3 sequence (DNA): TGTGCCAGCACCACGGGACAGGGCTATGGCTACACCTTC.